Presented here are 25 T cell receptor beta chains from one specimen sequenced in a study of blood T cell repertoires in COVID-19. Libraries were prepared by immunoSEQ multiplex PCR; TCRdb keeps only in-frame clonotypes and omits some of them. The sample yields some 420,000 clones, around 91% seen once. Sequenced material: PBMCs or T cells enriched from blood (not recorded which). The receptors here all came from a man in his thirties or forties who had recovered from COVID-19.

The chain is built from TRBV19 and TRBJ2-3; D might be TRBD2 (6 bases). The length of the CDR3 is 13 residues. Germline V gene sequence: CDR1 LNHDA, CDR2 SQIVND (reference sequence). With 7 bases removed from V and 5 bases from J, the gap between germline ends came to 13 bases. The CDR3 sequence is CASMTGAVDTQYF. The CDR3 DNA sequence: TGTGCCAGTATGACGGGAGCGGTAGATACGCAGTATTTT.

This chain uses TRBV30 with TRBJ2-5, with 7 bases fitting TRBD2. CDR1 GTSNPN and CDR2 SVGIG come from the germline V gene (reference sequence). V was clipped by 2 bases and J by 2 bases; unmatched bases: 17. The CDR3 sequence is 18 residues long. The DNA for the CDR3 is TGTGCCTGGAGTCTCGGGCTAGCGGTATCGAATCGTCAAGAGACCCAGTACTTC. Residues: CAWSLGLAVSNRQETQYF.

The chain couples TRBV24-1 to TRBJ1-4; D unresolved. Trimming left V 4 bases short and J 3 bases short, with 8 bases between. CDR1 is KGHDR, CDR2 SFDVKD, per germline. CDR3 length equals 14 residues. DNA for the CDR3: TGTGCCACCAGTGACCCCCCTCCTAATGAAAAACTGTTTTTT. Translated, it gives CATSDPPPNEKLFF.

V and J are TRBV9 and TRBJ1-1, with D perhaps TRBD1 (5 bases). Trimming took off 3 bases at V and 0 bases at J, with 15 bases between the two ends. Germline-derived CDR1 and CDR2 are SGDLS and YYNGEE. This CDR3 comprises 16 residues. CDR3 in DNA: TGTGCCAGCAGCGGCGGACCGGGGGAGATGAACACTGAAGCTTTCTTT. It is translated as CASSGGPGEMNTEAFF.

This clone was seen a single time. This chain connects TRBV15 to TRBJ1-1; no reliable D call. V was shortened by 0 bases and J by 4 bases, with 9 bases between the two germline ends. The germline CDR1 and CDR2 sequences are LNHNV and YYDKDF (reference sequence). There are 14 residues in the CDR3. Written as DNA, the CDR3 is TGTGCCACCAGCAGAGATTCGGTATCCACTGAAGCTTTCTTT. Amino acid sequence: CATSRDSVSTEAFF.

The J gene is TRBJ2-5, the V gene TRBV27; TRBD1 matches at 9 bases. The CDR3 spans 14 residues. The germline V gene encodes CDR1 MNHEY and CDR2 SMNVEV (reference sequence). V gave up 5 bases and J gave up 5 bases; unmatched junction bases: 6. This chain's CDR3 is CASSHGQGRETQYF. CDR3 DNA: TGTGCCAGCAGTCATGGACAGGGGAGGGAGACCCAGTACTTC.

The V call is TRBV30, the J call TRBJ1-2; D perhaps matches TRBD1 (6 bases). The CDR3 is 17 residues long. V lost 0 bases and J 0 bases, leaving 17 bases between the germline ends. The germline gives CDR1 GTSNPN, CDR2 SVGIG (reference sequence). The CDR3 DNA reads as TGTGCCTGGAGTGTACGGGGAGGGGGTTTAGCTAACTATGGCTACACCTTC. Encoded protein: CAWSVRGGGLANYGYTF. Filled out from reference TRBV30 and TRBJ1-2, the complete variable domain reads SQTIHQWPATLVQPVGSPLSLECTVEGTSNPNLYWYRQAAGRGLQLLFYSVGIGQISSEVPQNLSASRPQDRQFILSSKKLLLSDSGFYLCAWSVRGGGLANYGYTFGSGTRLTVV.

This rearrangement joins TRBV10-3 to TRBJ2-5; 7 bases are shared with TRBD2. This CDR3 is 17 amino acids long. Germline CDR1 is ENHRY and CDR2 is SYGVKD. J lost 1 base, V lost 3 bases, and 11 bases had no gene match. DNA for the CDR3: TGTGCCATCAGTGAACCAGCCGGGACTACCTCCCAAGAGACCCAGTACTTC. Protein: CAISEPAGTTSQETQYF.

In its sample, this clone was seen once. At one end, the junction sequence differs from germline, possibly due to a read error. The chain joins TRBV5-3 to TRBJ1-5, with 12 bases identical to TRBD1. TRBV5-3 counts as an open reading frame of uncertain function. CDR3 length equals 17 residues. This CDR3 is CVRSLAGTGGRNQPQHF. The CDR3 coding sequence is TGTGTCAGAAGCTTGGCGGGGACAGGGGGCCGCAATCAGCCCCAGCATTTT.

The chain couples TRBV7-9 to TRBJ2-7; 7 bases line up with TRBD2. CDR1 is SEHNR, CDR2 FQNEAQ, per germline (reference sequence). This CDR3 spans 15 amino acids. V lost 8 bases, J lost 0 bases, and 10 bases stayed unmatched. CDR3 loop: CASEGGLADSYEQYF. In DNA, the CDR3 is TGTGCCAGCGAGGGTGGGCTAGCGGACTCCTACGAGCAGTACTTC.

The CDR3 here is CASSIPGGTSFEQYF. DNA for the CDR3: TGTGCCAGCAGTATACCAGGGGGGACTAGCTTCGAGCAGTACTTC. The rearrangement joins TRBV28 to TRBJ2-7, with TRBD2 identical over 9 bases. Germline V CDR1 and CDR2: MDHEN, SYDVKM. The J segment lost 6 bases and the V segment lost 5 bases, leaving 11 bases of the junction unmatched. The CDR3 totals 15 residues.

The chain recombines TRBV18 with TRBJ2-7, with unresolved D. The length of the CDR3 is 13 residues. Per germline, CDR1 KGHSH and CDR2 LQKENI. V gave up 4 bases and J gave up 6 bases, with 13 bases separating them. The DNA of the CDR3 is TGTGCCAGCTCACGAACAGAGATAGGCGAGCAGTACTTC. This translates into CASSRTEIGEQYF.

Here the CDR3 DNA reads TGCGCCAGCAGCTCTCGACAGGGGATGAACACTGAAGCTTTCTTT. This codes for CASSSRQGMNTEAFF. This chain joins TRBV5-1 and TRBJ1-1, with 8 bases lining up with TRBD1. Germline lookup yields CDR1 SGHRS and CDR2 YFSETQ. V dropped 3 bases and J dropped 0; count of bases not matched to a gene: 4. The CDR3 contains 15 residues.

This chain links TRBV18 with TRBJ2-2, with 9 nucleotides matching TRBD1. Unmatched junction bases numbered 0, after V lost 4 bases and J lost 3 bases. CDR1 is KGHSH, CDR2 LQKENI, per germline. CDR3 size: 14 residues. The CDR3 DNA is TGTGCCAGCTCACGGGACAGGGACACCGGGGAGCTGTTTTTT. It is translated as CASSRDRDTGELFF.

J is TRBJ2-3 and V is TRBV5-4; 10 bases fit TRBD1. The CDR3 loop spans 15 amino acids. The V gene end was trimmed by 7 bases and the J gene end by 5 bases; junction bases not matched to a gene: 10. CDR1 is SGHNT, CDR2 YYREEE, per germline (reference sequence). The CDR3 DNA reads as TGTGCCAGCTTGAAGACAGGGGGCAATGAAGATACGCAGTATTTT. This codes for CASLKTGGNEDTQYF. Using reference TRBV5-4 and TRBJ2-3 for the parts outside the CDR3, the full variable domain is ETGVTQSPTHLIKTRGQQVTLRCSSQSGHNTVSWYQQALGQGPQFIFQYYREEENGRGNFPPRFSGLQFPNYSSELNVNALELDDSALYLCASLKTGGNEDTQYFGPGTRLTVL.

V and J are TRBV15 and TRBJ1-2; tentatively, D is TRBD1 (6 bases). V dropped 0 bases and J dropped 6 bases, with 14 bases sitting between them. This CDR3 contains 15 residues. The germline gives CDR1 LNHNV, CDR2 YYDKDF (reference sequence). This chain's CDR3 is CATSRESGRGDGYTF. DNA for the CDR3: TGTGCCACCAGCAGAGAGTCGGGCAGGGGAGATGGCTACACCTTC.

CDR3 bases: TGTGCCAGCAGCCCCCGGGAGGGACTAGCGGGAAAGTCCGGGGAGCTGTTTTTT. It yields the protein CASSPREGLAGKSGELFF. V and J are TRBV3-1 (or the pseudogene TRBV3-2) and TRBJ2-2; 13 positions match TRBD2. Germline assignment: CDR1 LGHDT and CDR2 YNNKEL (reference sequence). The CDR3 runs 18 residues. The V gene end was trimmed by 4 bases and the J gene end by 6 bases; junction bases not matched to a gene: 11.

This clone has only one observation. The rearrangement uses TRBV19 and TRBJ2-5; 7 bases agree with TRBD2. The germline CDR1 and CDR2 sequences are LNHDA and SQIVND (reference sequence). This CDR3 region has 16 residues. The V and J ends lost 4 bases and 5 bases, in that order; junction bases with no gene match: 13. The CDR3 nucleotides read TGTGCCAGTAGTAGGGCCGGGAACGGGAGGTTGGAGACCCAGTACTTC. It is translated as CASSRAGNGRLETQYF.

V is TRBV2 and J is TRBJ2-7, with 10 bases fitting TRBD1. Germline lookup yields CDR1 SNHLY and CDR2 FYNNEI. This CDR3 comprises 15 residues. The V gene end was trimmed by 6 bases and the J gene end by 3 bases; junction bases not matched to a gene: 8. The CDR3 region has the DNA TGTGCCAGCAGAGCAACGGGACAGGGGTTCTACGAGCAGTACTTC. This translates into CASRATGQGFYEQYF.

The chain uses TRBV19 and TRBJ2-2; tentative D call: TRBD2 (5 bases). CDR1 is LNHDA and CDR2 is SQIVND in the germline V gene (reference sequence). V was cut by 0 bases and J by 1 base, with 9 bases left in between. The CDR3 length is 16 residues. The CDR3 protein is CASSIDIGVNTGELFF. CDR3 coding DNA: TGTGCCAGTAGTATAGATATCGGGGTGAACACCGGGGAGCTGTTTTTT.

The J gene is TRBJ2-3, the V gene TRBV28; 10 positions match TRBD1. Per germline, CDR1 MDHEN and CDR2 SYDVKM. The length of the CDR3 is 14 residues. V lost 4 bases and J lost 4; bases outside the gene matches: 2. The DNA for the CDR3 is TGTGCCAGCAGTTCGGGACAGGGGTCAGATACGCAGTATTTT. It codes for CASSSGQGSDTQYF.

This clone was detected once. J is TRBJ2-6 and V is TRBV19; TRBD2 is a possible D gene (6 bases). CDR3 length: 17 residues. V lost 5 bases, J lost 0 bases, and 14 bases lay in between. Germline V CDR1 and CDR2: LNHDA, SQIVND (reference sequence). CDR3 bases: TGTGCCAGTAGTCCCCCCGCGGGACGCTCTGGGGCCAACGTCCTGACTTTC. Its translation: CASSPPAGRSGANVLTF.

The rearrangement uses TRBV3-1 (or the pseudogene TRBV3-2) and TRBJ2-1, with D possibly being TRBD1 (6 bases). Germline lookup yields CDR1 LGHDT and CDR2 YNNKEL (reference sequence). V was pared by 1 base and J by 9 bases, with 10 bases between. The CDR3 contains 13 residues. CDR3 coding DNA: TGTGCCAGCAGCCAAGGGGCACAGGGTGAGCAGTTCTTC. Amino acid sequence: CASSQGAQGEQFF.

The gene calls are TRBV19 and TRBJ2-1; TRBD1 matches at 9 bases. CDR1 LNHDA and CDR2 SQIVND come from the germline V gene (reference sequence). The CDR3 loop spans 14 amino acids. V gave up 10 bases and J gave up 5 bases; unmatched junction bases: 9. CDR3 loop: CATWDGQGHNEQFF. In nucleotides, the CDR3 is TGTGCCACCTGGGACGGACAGGGGCACAATGAGCAGTTCTTC.

J is TRBJ2-1 and V is TRBV7-8; D not resolved. With 1 base removed from V and 12 bases from J, the gap between germline ends came to 10 bases. The germline CDR1 and CDR2 sequences are SGHVS and FQNEAQ. CDR3 length: 12 residues. The CDR3 DNA reads as TGTGCCAGCAGCTTAGGAGGTGCGTGGCAGTTCTTC. Translated, it gives CASSLGGAWQFF.